The source of this T cell receptor beta chain is a study of shared clonotypes between healthy human individuals (TCRdb year 2020). The study in broad terms: Three men and two women, aged 18 to 49 years, made up the cohort. For each donor, CD4 naive and CD4 memory were each given three plates, CD8 naive was given two plates, and CD8 memory was given one plate. To estimate repertoire size and how much clonotype sharing occurs between individuals, the study deeply sequenced the blood TCR repertoires of several healthy adults. To increase sequencing depth and limit assay-specific biases, TCR repertoire library preparation and sequencing were carried out by different laboratories using diverse techniques. Per donor, leukapheresis produced somewhere between about 0.85 and 9.5 billion PBMCs. What the study reported, not specific to this receptor: Sampling was restricted to blood, and TCR repertoires in tissues likely differ from the TCR repertoires found in blood. Incomplete sequencing was indicated by rarefaction of sorted-subset datasets, despite the large sequencing depth. Compared with non-shared clonotypes, the clonotypes found in all four sorted-subset donors had higher generation probabilities. Approximately 4.8% of naive CD4, 3.5% of naive CD8, roughly 2.4% of memory CD4, and over 0.35% of memory CD8 clonotypes were shared across a few donors. Naive subsets generally had larger estimated clonotype richness than memory subsets did. The small number of donors limited the genetic and exposure-history diversity represented. Pairwise subsampling led to the expectation that sequencing depth would affect the degree of clonotype sharing among donors.

V sheds 4 bases and J sheds 2 bases, leaving 13 bases between their ends. Reading the germline V gene gives CDR1 SGDLS and CDR2 YYNGEE. The CDR3 contains 15 residues, cysteine and phenylalanine counted. The read is trimmed to its CDR3 DNA, 45 bases read in frame from base 1. Healthy HIV-negative adults with no recently reported acute infections or vaccinations were included as donors. All donors were Caucasian adults living in Nashville, Tennessee, USA. CD4+ T cells were enriched through magnetic negative selection, after which naive cells were positively selected on CD45RA and the remaining negative fraction served as the memory subset. After blood collection by leukapheresis, PBMCs were isolated using Ficoll-Histopaque density gradient centrifugation and then cryopreserved in the vapor phase of liquid nitrogen. Analytical flow cytometry was used to check the purity and quantity of each magnetically sorted T cell population. From each sorted fraction, genomic DNA was isolated and quantified by UV absorbance on a Nanodrop 2000c.

Notes on this clone: Its antigen is currently not known. Base qualities are missing; no much larger clone stands one base away.

Using the deep immunoSEQ assay, multiplex PCR amplified TCR CDR3 regions from genomic DNA. For each cell subset, the extracted genomic DNA was distributed evenly across all wells of several immunoSEQ 96-well plates, and each plate served as one replicate. Each replicate PCR for sorted subsets received approximately 200 ng genomic DNA, equal to some 32,000 T cell genomes. Purified libraries were measured with a Qubit 3.0 fluorometer, size-checked on a Bioanalyzer 2100, and measured again with the KAPA Library Quantification kit. Every immunoSEQ 96-well plate was sequenced on a dedicated single-read 150-cycle Illumina NextSeq 550 flow cell. The original methods were these. Because the immunoSEQ output included only junctional sequences and no quality scores, the filtering could not be the same as the filtering used for full-length reads. To assign V/J genes and CDR3, sequences were annotated against IMGT germline references using PyIR, a Python wrapper for IgBLAST v1.9. Any read was removed if the V/J assignment was weak (E-value above 1e-6), the CDR3 was missing, or the read contained stop codons, out-of-frame junctions, or ambiguous translated residues. A V3J clonotype was defined by an identical inferred V gene, J gene, and CDR3 amino acid sequence. Percentage overlap between repertoires was computed as shared unique clonotypes divided by the size of the smaller repertoire. Three approaches were used to assess repertoire richness: RTK rarefaction, the Chao1 estimator, and Recon v2.1 estimates of unobserved clonotypes. OLGA was used to compute generation probabilities for all TCRbeta clonotypes that the gDNA method yielded from a few donors. The source is immuneACCESS, and TCRdb retained only in-frame sequences with V and J called. Part of the clones is not carried over; for the studies checked, unresolved V genes explain less than half of this, and the remainder is unexplained. Clone size and the V and J calls come from that table; the DNA yielded D and trimming. The sample table contains roughly 1,000,000 clones; only one count was recorded for approximately 78% of them. Of the sample, 0.5% to 0.6% is held by the ten largest clones.

The V gene is TRBV9 and the J gene is TRBJ2-1; TRBD2 is possibly the D segment (6 matching bases). The sequence was collected from a young man in good health. Some clones in this sample may be carry-over from other donors' samples. Sequenced material: memory CD4+ T cells from PBMCs. The cell subset or site tag for this specimen amounts to: CD45RA-negative fraction. The sequenced DNA: TGTGCCAGCAGCCCGCGATCGGGGGCCTACAATGAGCAGTTCTTC. This codes for CASSPRSGAYNEQFF.